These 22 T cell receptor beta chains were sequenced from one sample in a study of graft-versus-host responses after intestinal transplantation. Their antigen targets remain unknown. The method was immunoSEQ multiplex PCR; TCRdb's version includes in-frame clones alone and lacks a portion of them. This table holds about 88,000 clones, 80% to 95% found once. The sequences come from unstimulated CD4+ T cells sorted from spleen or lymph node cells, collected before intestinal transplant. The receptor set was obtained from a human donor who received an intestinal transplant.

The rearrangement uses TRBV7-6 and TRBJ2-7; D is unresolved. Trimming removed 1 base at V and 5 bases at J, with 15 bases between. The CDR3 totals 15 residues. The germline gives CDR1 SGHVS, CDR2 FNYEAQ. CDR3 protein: CASSLVGGPPDEQYF. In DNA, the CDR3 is TGTGCCAGCAGCTTAGTGGGTGGACCCCCGGACGAGCAGTACTTC.

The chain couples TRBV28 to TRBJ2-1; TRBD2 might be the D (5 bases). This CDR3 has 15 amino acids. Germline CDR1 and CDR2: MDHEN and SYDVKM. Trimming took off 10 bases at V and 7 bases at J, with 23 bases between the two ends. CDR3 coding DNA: TGTGCCATAGGATCGGGTTTTCTGGGGAGAAATGAGCAGTTCTTC. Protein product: CAIGSGFLGRNEQFF.

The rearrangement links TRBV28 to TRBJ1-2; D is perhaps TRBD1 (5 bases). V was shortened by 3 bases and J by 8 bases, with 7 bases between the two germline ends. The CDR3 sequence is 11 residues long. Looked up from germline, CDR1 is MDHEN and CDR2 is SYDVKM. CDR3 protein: CASSLGVGYTF. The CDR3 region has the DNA TGTGCCAGCAGTTTGGGGGTCGGCTACACCTTC.

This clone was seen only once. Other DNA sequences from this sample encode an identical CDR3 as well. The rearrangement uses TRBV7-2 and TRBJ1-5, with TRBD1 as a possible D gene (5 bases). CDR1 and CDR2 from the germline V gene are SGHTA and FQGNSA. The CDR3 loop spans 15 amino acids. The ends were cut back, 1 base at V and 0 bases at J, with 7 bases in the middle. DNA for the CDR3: TGTGCCAGCAGCTTAGGGGGGTATAGCAATCAGCCCCAGCATTTT. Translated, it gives CASSLGGYSNQPQHF.

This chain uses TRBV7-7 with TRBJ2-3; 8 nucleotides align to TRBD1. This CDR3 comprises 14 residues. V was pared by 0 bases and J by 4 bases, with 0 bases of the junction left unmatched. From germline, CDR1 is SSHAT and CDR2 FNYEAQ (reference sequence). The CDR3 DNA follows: TGTGCCAGCAGCTTAGCACAGGGGGCAGATACGCAGTATTTT. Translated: CASSLAQGADTQYF. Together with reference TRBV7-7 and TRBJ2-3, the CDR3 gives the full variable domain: GAGVSQSPRYKVTKRGQDVTLRCDPISSHATLYWYQQALGQGPEFLTYFNYEAQPDKSGLPSDRFSAERPEGSISTLTIQRTEQRDSAMYRCASSLAQGADTQYFGPGTRLTVL.

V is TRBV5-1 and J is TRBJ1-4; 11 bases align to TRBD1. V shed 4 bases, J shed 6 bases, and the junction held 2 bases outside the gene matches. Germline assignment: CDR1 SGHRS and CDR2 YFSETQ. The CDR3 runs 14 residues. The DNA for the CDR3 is TGCGCCAGCAGCAAGGGACAGGGGGATGAAAAACTGTTTTTT. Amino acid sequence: CASSKGQGDEKLFF.

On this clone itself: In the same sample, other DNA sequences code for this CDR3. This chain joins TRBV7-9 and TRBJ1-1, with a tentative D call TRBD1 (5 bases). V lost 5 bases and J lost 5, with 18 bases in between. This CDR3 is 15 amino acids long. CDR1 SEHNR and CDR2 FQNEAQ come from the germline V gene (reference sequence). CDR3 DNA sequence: TGTGCCAGCAGCCCCGGGGCGTCCCGGGGGACTGAAGCTTTCTTT. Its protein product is CASSPGASRGTEAFF.

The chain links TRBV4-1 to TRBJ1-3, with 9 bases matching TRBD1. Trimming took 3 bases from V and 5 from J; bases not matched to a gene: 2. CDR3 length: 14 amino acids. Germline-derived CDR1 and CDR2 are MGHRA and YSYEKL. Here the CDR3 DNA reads TGCGCCAGCAGCCAGGACAGGGGACGAAACACCATATATTTT. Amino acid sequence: CASSQDRGRNTIYF.

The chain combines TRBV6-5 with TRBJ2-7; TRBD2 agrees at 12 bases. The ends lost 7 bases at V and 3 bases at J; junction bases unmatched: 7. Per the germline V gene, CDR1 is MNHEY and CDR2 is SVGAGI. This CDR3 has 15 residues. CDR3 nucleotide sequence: TGTGCCAGCAAAAACCGGGGACTAGCGGGCTACGAGCAGTACTTC. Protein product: CASKNRGLAGYEQYF.

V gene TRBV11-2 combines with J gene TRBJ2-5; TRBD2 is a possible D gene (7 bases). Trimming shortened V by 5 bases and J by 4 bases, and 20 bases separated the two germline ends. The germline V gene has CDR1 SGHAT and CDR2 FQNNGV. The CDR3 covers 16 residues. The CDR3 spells CASSPRGTSTIETQYF. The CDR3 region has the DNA TGTGCCAGCAGCCCGCGGGGGACAAGTACTATAGAGACCCAGTACTTC.

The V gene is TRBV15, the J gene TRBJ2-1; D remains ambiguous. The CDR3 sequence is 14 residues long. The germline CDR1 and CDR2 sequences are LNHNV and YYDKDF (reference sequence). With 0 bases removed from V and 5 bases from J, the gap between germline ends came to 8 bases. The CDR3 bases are TGTGCCACCAGCAGAGATCCAGGAAACAATGAGCAGTTCTTC. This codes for CATSRDPGNNEQFF.

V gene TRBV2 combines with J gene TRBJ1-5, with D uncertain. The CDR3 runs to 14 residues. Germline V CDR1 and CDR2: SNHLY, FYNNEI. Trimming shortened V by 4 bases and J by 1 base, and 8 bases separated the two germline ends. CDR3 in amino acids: CASSGLRSNQPQHF. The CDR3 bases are TGTGCCAGCAGTGGCCTGAGAAGCAATCAGCCCCAGCATTTT.

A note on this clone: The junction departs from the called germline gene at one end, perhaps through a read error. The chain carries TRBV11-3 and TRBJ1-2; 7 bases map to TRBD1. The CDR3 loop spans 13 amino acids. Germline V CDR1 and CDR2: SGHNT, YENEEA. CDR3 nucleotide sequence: TGTGCCAGCAGCTCACGAGAACTCGACAGGGTACACTTC. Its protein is CASSSRELDRVHF.

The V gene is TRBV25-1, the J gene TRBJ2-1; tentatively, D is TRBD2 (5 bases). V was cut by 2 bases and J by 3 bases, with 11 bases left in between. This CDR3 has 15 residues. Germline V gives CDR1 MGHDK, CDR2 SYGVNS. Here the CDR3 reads CASSEHGVGYNEQFF. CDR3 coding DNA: TGTGCCAGCAGTGAACACGGGGTCGGCTACAATGAGCAGTTCTTC.

This CDR3 is CASSVGGLAGFTDTQYF. The CDR3 DNA reads as TGTGCCAGCAGCGTAGGAGGACTAGCGGGATTCACAGATACGCAGTATTTT. This chain links TRBV9 with TRBJ2-3, with 12 bases fitting TRBD2. V trimming: 0 bases; J trimming: 2 bases; junction bases outside the gene matches: 4. Germline V CDR1 and CDR2: SGDLS, YYNGEE. This CDR3 is built from 17 residues.

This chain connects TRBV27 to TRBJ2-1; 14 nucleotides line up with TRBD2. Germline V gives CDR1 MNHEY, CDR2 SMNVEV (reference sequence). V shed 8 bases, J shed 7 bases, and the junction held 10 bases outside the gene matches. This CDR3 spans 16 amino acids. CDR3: CASAETSGRVGNEQFF. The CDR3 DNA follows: TGTGCCAGCGCTGAGACTAGCGGGAGGGTAGGGAATGAGCAGTTCTTC.

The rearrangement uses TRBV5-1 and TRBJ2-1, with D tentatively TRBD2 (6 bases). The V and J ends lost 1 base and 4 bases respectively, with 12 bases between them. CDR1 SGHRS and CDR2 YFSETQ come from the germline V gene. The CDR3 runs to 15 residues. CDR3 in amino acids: CASSLSGLWYNEQFF. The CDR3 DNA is TGCGCCAGCAGCTTGTCGGGACTTTGGTACAATGAGCAGTTCTTC.

DNA of the CDR3: TGTGCCAGCAGCGACCCGGTTGAGCAGTACTTC. Translated: CASSDPVEQYF. The gene calls are TRBV7-9 and TRBJ2-7; D is ambiguous. The CDR3 runs 11 residues. Germline CDR1 is SEHNR and CDR2 is FQNEAQ (reference sequence). V was cut by 5 bases and J by 7 bases, with 9 bases left in between.

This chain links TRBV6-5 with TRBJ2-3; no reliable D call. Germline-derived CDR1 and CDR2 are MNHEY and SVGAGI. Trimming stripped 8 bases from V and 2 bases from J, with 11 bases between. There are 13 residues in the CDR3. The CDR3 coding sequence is TGTGCCAGCGTAGGAAAACTCACAGATACGCAGTATTTT. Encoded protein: CASVGKLTDTQYF.

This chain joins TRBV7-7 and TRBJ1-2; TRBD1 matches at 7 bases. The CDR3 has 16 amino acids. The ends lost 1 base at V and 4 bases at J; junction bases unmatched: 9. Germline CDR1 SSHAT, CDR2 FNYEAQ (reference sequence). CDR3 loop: CASSLETGKVGYGYTF. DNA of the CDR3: TGTGCCAGCAGCTTAGAGACAGGGAAGGTCGGCTATGGCTACACCTTC.

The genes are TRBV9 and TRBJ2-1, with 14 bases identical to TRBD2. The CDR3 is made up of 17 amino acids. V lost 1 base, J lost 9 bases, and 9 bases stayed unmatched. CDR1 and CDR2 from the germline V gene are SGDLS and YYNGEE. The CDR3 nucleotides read TGTGCCAGCAGCGTACGACTAGCGGGAGGGCAAGGGGGTGAGCAGTTCTTC. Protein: CASSVRLAGGQGGEQFF.

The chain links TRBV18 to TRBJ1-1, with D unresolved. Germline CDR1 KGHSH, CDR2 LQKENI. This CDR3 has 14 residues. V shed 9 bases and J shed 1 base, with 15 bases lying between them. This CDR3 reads CASQSWQSNTEAFF. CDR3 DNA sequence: TGTGCCAGTCAAAGTTGGCAGTCGAACACTGAAGCTTTCTTT. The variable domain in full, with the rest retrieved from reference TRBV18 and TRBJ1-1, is NAGVMQNPRHLVRRRGQEARLRCSPMKGHSHVYWYRQLPEEGLKFMVYLQKENIIDESGMPKERFSAEFPKEGPSILRIQQVVRGDSAAYFCASQSWQSNTEAFFGQGTRLTVV.